Listed below are T cell receptor beta chains from one sample, sequenced in a study of response to subunit inactivated influenza vaccine. MiXCR was run by TCRdb on the RT-PCR reads, yielding one entry per CDR3 protein. The sample comprises hundreds of thousands of distinct CDR3 sequences, approximately 15% of which are singletons, and roughly 6.4% rests with the top ten. The source was PBMCs from blood, collected around 15 days before vaccination. Source of these receptors: a man aged 50 to 59 who received an inactivated influenza vaccine. Both conserved end residues are part of each CDR3. The D gene is left open where the match is weak. A row's size may be missing; if present it is once, few, many or a size class.

d_call	v_call	j_call	clone_size	cdr3_aa	cdr3_nt
-	TRBV12-3/TRBV12-4	TRBJ1-3	-	CASSPLATGNTIYF	TGTGCCAGCAGCCCCTTGGCAACTGGAAACACCATATATTTT
-	TRBV28	TRBJ1-6	-	CATRVGGVFYNSPLHF	TGTGCCACCAGAGTGGGCGGGGTCTTCTATAATTCACCCCTCCACTTT
TRBD2	TRBV5-6	TRBJ2-5	-	CASSLVQRGGSETQYF	TGTGCCAGCAGCTTGGTCCAGCGGGGGGGCTCAGAGACCCAGTACTTC
TRBD1	TRBV11-3	TRBJ1-2	-	CASSARDRDGYTF	TGTGCCAGCAGCGCCCGGGACAGGGATGGCTACACCTTC
-	TRBV20-1	TRBJ2-7	few	CSAPGLTPYEQYF	TGCAGTGCCCCGGGACTCACCCCCTACGAGCAGTACTTC
-	TRBV6-5	TRBJ1-3	-	CASSYIAGFGNTIYF	TGTGCCAGCAGTTACATTGCGGGTTTCGGAAACACCATATATTTT
TRBD1	TRBV27	TRBJ1-2	-	CASSLLATGTGVNGYTF	TGTGCCAGCAGTTTGTTGGCGACCGGGACAGGGGTTAATGGCTACACCTTC
-	TRBV20-1	TRBJ1-5	-	CSARVWGAGQPQHF	TGCAGTGCTAGGGTATGGGGGGCGGGACAGCCCCAGCATTTT
TRBD1	TRBV7-6	TRBJ1-3	-	CASSSTPGQGGGGNTIYF	TGTGCCAGCAGCTCCACACCGGGACAGGGAGGTGGAGGAAACACCATATATTTT
-	TRBV6-2/TRBV6-3	TRBJ2-7	-	CASSLATPWGEQYF	TGTGCCAGCAGTCTCGCCACACCTTGGGGTGAGCAGTACTTC
-	TRBV9	TRBJ2-3	few	CASSVTVSTDTQYF	TGTGCCAGCAGCGTGACGGTAAGCACAGATACGCAGTATTTT
TRBD1	TRBV15	TRBJ2-7	few	CATSRGVGQGFYEQYF	TGTGCCACCAGCAGAGGTGTGGGACAGGGTTTTTACGAGCAGTACTTC
-	TRBV10-3	TRBJ1-5	few	CAISDEGVSNQPQHF	TGTGCCATCAGTGACGAAGGGGTGAGCAATCAGCCCCAGCATTTT
TRBD1	TRBV7-2	TRBJ1-4	many	CASKPTGSGELFF	TGTGCCAGCAAACCGACAGGGTCAGGAGAACTGTTTTTT
-	TRBV7-9	TRBJ2-1	-	CASSLVRGAYNEQFF	TGTGCCAGCAGCTTAGTGCGCGGGGCGTACAATGAGCAGTTCTTC
-	TRBV2	TRBJ1-2	many	CATQSGRPNYGYTF	TGTGCCACGCAGTCAGGGAGGCCTAACTATGGCTACACCTTC
-	TRBV10-3	TRBJ2-5	few	CAISDHTGIETQYF	TGTGCCATCAGTGACCACACAGGGATCGAGACCCAGTACTTC
-	TRBV3-1	TRBJ1-2	few	CASSQTGGYTF	TGTGCCAGCAGCCAGACAGGTGGCTACACCTTC
TRBD1	TRBV6-2/TRBV6-3	TRBJ2-7	-	CASRNDRGNEQYF	TGTGCCAGCAGAAACGACAGGGGCAACGAGCAGTACTTC
TRBD2	TRBV13	TRBJ2-1	-	CASSTRSGGGFNEQFF	TGTGCCAGCAGCACTCGGAGCGGGGGGGGTTTCAATGAGCAGTTCTTC
-	TRBV7-2	TRBJ2-3	few	CASSLGLGVWADTQYF	TGTGCCAGCAGCTTAGGGCTCGGAGTCTGGGCAGATACGCAGTATTTT
-	TRBV29-1	TRBJ1-4	many	CSVEATNEKLFF	TGCAGCGTGGAGGCAACTAATGAAAAACTGTTTTTT
-	TRBV28	TRBJ2-2	-	CASSWGGGRTGELFF	TGTGCCAGCAGTTGGGGAGGAGGGCGAACCGGGGAGCTGTTTTTT
TRBD2	TRBV12-3/TRBV12-4	TRBJ2-7	many	CASTLGPGTSVTYEQYF	TGTGCCAGCACCTTGGGCCCCGGGACTAGCGTAACCTACGAGCAGTACTTC
-	TRBV3-1	TRBJ2-3	few	CASSRTSEGDTQYF	TGTGCCAGCAGCCGCACTTCCGAGGGGGATACGCAGTATTTT
TRBD1	TRBV25-1	TRBJ2-7	many	CASSLTGIYEQYF	TGTGCCAGCAGTCTGACAGGGATCTACGAGCAGTACTTC
TRBD2	TRBV7-2	TRBJ2-5	-	CASSFYAGGGETQYF	TGTGCCAGCAGCTTCTATGCGGGAGGGGGGGAGACCCAGTACTTC
TRBD1	TRBV10-3	TRBJ2-5	few	CAINRGTGLETQYF	TGTGCCATCAACCGGGGGACAGGGCTCGAGACCCAGTACTTC
-	TRBV5-1	TRBJ2-7	-	CASSLDATSYEQYF	TGCGCCAGCAGCTTGGACGCTACCTCCTACGAGCAGTACTTC
TRBD1	TRBV30	TRBJ2-7	-	CAWSVGWDRVYEQYF	TGTGCCTGGAGTGTAGGGTGGGACAGAGTCTACGAGCAGTACTTC
TRBD2	TRBV12-3/TRBV12-4	TRBJ2-1	-	CASRTSGGARYNEQFF	TGTGCCAGCAGAACTAGCGGGGGGGCACGCTACAATGAGCAGTTCTTC
-	TRBV5-1	TRBJ2-6	many	CASSLGTGANVLTF	TGCGCCAGCAGCTTGGGAACTGGGGCCAACGTCCTGACTTTC
TRBD2	TRBV5-1	TRBJ2-7	few	CASSLAFGGLLHEQYF	TGCGCCAGCAGCTTGGCCTTCGGGGGACTACTCCACGAGCAGTACTTC
TRBD1	TRBV12-3/TRBV12-4	TRBJ1-2	few	CASSSSTGVPNYGYTF	TGTGCCAGCAGTTCCTCAACAGGGGTACCTAACTATGGCTACACCTTC
-	TRBV6-2/TRBV6-3	TRBJ1-1	-	CASSTGQIMNTEAFF	TGTGCCAGCAGTACCGGACAGATCATGAACACTGAAGCTTTCTTT
TRBD1	TRBV12-3/TRBV12-4	TRBJ2-7	few	CASSAGTASEQYF	TGTGCCAGCAGTGCCGGGACAGCGAGTGAGCAGTACTTC
TRBD2	TRBV20-1	TRBJ2-7	-	CSARRTSGDYEQYF	TGCAGTGCTAGACGCACTAGCGGCGACTACGAGCAGTACTTC
-	TRBV6-5	TRBJ2-4	-	CASSHSDPKNIQYF	TGTGCCAGCAGCCACTCAGACCCCAAAAACATTCAGTACTTC
-	TRBV28	TRBJ2-2	few	CASSLSQGWAVTGELFF	TGTGCCAGCAGTTTATCCCAGGGCTGGGCGGTCACCGGGGAGCTGTTTTTT
-	TRBV27	TRBJ1-1	-	CASSSAAGFAEAFF	TGTGCCAGCAGTTCCGCGGCAGGGTTCGCTGAAGCTTTCTTT
-	TRBV12-3/TRBV12-4	TRBJ2-1	many	CASSMSREQFF	TGTGCCAGCAGTATGTCCCGGGAGCAGTTCTTC
TRBD1	TRBV12-3/TRBV12-4	TRBJ1-2	few	CASSYGTAEHGYTF	TGTGCCAGCAGTTATGGGACAGCCGAGCATGGCTACACCTTC
-	TRBV5-1	TRBJ1-1	few	CASSSATGAGTEAFF	TGCGCCAGCAGCTCCGCTACCGGGGCCGGCACTGAAGCTTTCTTT
TRBD2	TRBV25-1	TRBJ2-3	-	CASRQGLGFPDTQYF	TGTGCCAGCAGACAGGGACTAGGTTTCCCAGATACGCAGTATTTT
-	TRBV7-2	TRBJ1-1	few	CASKQQRGTEAFF	TGTGCCAGCAAACAACAGAGGGGCACTGAAGCTTTCTTT
TRBD2	TRBV3-1	TRBJ2-1	few	CASSQDLGLAFYNEQFF	TGTGCCAGCAGCCAGGATCTGGGACTAGCTTTCTACAATGAGCAGTTCTTC
-	TRBV6-5	TRBJ2-1	-	CASSYNGGSPYNEQFF	TGTGCCAGCAGTTACAACGGGGGAAGTCCCTACAATGAGCAGTTCTTC
TRBD1	TRBV20-1	TRBJ2-7	few	CSASPGTGAYEQYF	TGCAGTGCTAGCCCCGGGACAGGGGCTTACGAGCAGTACTTC
-	TRBV14	TRBJ1-6	-	CASSQSRGSYNSPLHF	TGTGCCAGCAGCCAAAGTAGAGGGTCCTATAATTCACCCCTCCACTTT
-	TRBV20-1	TRBJ1-1	many	CSAREPGRRTEAFF	TGCAGTGCTAGGGAGCCGGGCAGAAGGACTGAAGCTTTCTTT
TRBD1	TRBV12-3/TRBV12-4	TRBJ1-1	few	CASSPDRGRRNTEAFF	TGTGCCAGCAGCCCCGACAGGGGCAGAAGGAACACTGAAGCTTTCTTT
TRBD1	TRBV5-1	TRBJ1-4	few	CASSYYPRQGGEKLFF	TGCGCCAGCAGCTACTACCCTCGGCAGGGGGGTGAAAAACTGTTTTTT
-	TRBV6-5	TRBJ2-7	few	CASSYSIFSSGTNYEQYF	TGTGCCAGCAGTTACTCGATCTTCTCAAGCGGGACAAACTACGAGCAGTACTTC
-	TRBV5-1	TRBJ1-6	-	CASSLEALNSPLHF	TGCGCCAGCAGCTTGGAGGCCCTTAATTCACCCCTCCACTTT
TRBD2	TRBV9	TRBJ2-3	few	CASAETSGKLDTQYF	TGTGCCAGCGCGGAGACTAGCGGGAAGTTGGATACGCAGTATTTT
-	TRBV27	TRBJ2-5	few	CASRQAETQYF	TGTGCCAGCCGTCAAGCGGAGACCCAGTACTTC
TRBD1	TRBV9	TRBJ2-7	few	CASSQTGGPYEQYF	TGTGCCAGCAGCCAAACAGGGGGGCCGTACGAGCAGTACTTC
-	TRBV7-2	TRBJ2-5	few	CASSFSIRETQYF	TGTGCCAGCAGCTTTAGCATCCGAGAGACCCAGTACTTC
TRBD1	TRBV13	TRBJ1-2	many	CASSSTDRGDDYGYTF	TGTGCCAGCAGCTCCACCGACAGGGGGGATGACTATGGCTACACCTTC
TRBD2	TRBV5-1	TRBJ2-2	-	CASSGGTSLYTGELFF	TGCGCCAGCAGCGGTGGGACTAGCCTATACACCGGGGAGCTGTTTTTT